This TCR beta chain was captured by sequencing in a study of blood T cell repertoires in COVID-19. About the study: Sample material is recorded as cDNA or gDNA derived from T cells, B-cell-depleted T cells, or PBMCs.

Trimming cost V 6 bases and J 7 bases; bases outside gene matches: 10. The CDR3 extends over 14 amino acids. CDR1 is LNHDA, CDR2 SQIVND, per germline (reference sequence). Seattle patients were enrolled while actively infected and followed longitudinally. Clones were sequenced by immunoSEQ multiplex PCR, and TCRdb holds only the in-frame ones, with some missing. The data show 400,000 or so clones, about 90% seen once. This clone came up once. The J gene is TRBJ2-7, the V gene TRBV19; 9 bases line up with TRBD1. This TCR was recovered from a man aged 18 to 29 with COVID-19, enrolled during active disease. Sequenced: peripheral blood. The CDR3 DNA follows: TGTGCCAGTAGAAACCCGGGACAGGGACAGGAGCAGTACTTC. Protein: CASRNPGQGQEQYF.